The following is a T cell receptor beta chain sequence with its context. Its matching antigen is unknown. Germline V gene lookup returns CDR1 LNHDA and CDR2 SQIVND (reference sequence). Trimming left V 9 bases short and J 4 bases short, with 22 bases between. There are 16 residues in the CDR3. Patients were excluded if they had other autoimmune diseases or uncontrolled infections, and likewise if pregnancy or lactation applied. The starting material, 10 ml of fresh peripheral blood, provided the PBMCs. Amplification targeted the TCR beta CDR3 regions, with RNA transcripts as the source material. First-round RT-PCR with HTBI primers preceded a second-round multiplex PCR. TCRdb fed the multiplex PCR reads into MiXCR, producing one record per CDR3 protein. The sample includes hundreds of thousands of distinct CDR3 sequences, approximately 40% of them seen just once. This entry is derived from a study of Graves' ophthalmopathy and Graves' hyperthyroidism. Study results and caveats: In blood, most expanded thyroid clonotypes above 0.001 frequency were also detected. The model predicted ophthalmopathy progression with around 69% sensitivity and around 72% specificity.

The receptor was derived from an adult man with Graves' ophthalmopathy. V and J are TRBV19 and TRBJ1-5; tentatively, D is TRBD1 (6 bases). Input material: peripheral blood. CDR3 sequence (DNA): TGTGCCAGCAGCCCTCGGACAGCCGTGGATAATCAGCCCCAGCATTTT. Translated, it gives CASSPRTAVDNQPQHF.